This TCR beta chain is from a study of cytomegalovirus exposure and HLA in healthy donors. Amplification used 60 Vbeta primers and 13 Jbeta primers. Here immunoSEQ multiplex PCR was the method, and the copy in TCRdb shows in-frame clones only, minus some. The sample includes about 110,000 clones, roughly 68% seen only once; the top ten take roughly 8.4%. Comments on this clone: Antigen unknown.

Study results and caveats: Accurate HLA-A and HLA-B prediction from TCR beta sequences was reported for most subjects. Later, an analysis found that common viral pathogens appeared to be linked with several of the most significant clusters. One later analysis reportedly identified an Asian-associated ancestry cluster that showed fewer N-insertions than the approximately 710-donor mean.

Germline CDR1 and CDR2: MNHEY and SVGAGI. This CDR3 contains 13 residues. The ends lost 0 bases at V and 15 bases at J; junction bases unmatched: 8. The sample consisted of PBMCs. The receptor was derived from a man in his thirties or forties in good health and CMV-seropositive. The chain couples TRBV6-5 to TRBJ1-5, with 7 bases identical to TRBD1. CDR3 amino acids: CASSYSRQGYRHF. The CDR3, as DNA: TGTGCCAGCAGTTACTCACGACAGGGATATCGGCATTTT.